This TCR beta chain was captured by sequencing in a study of beta chain features in type 1 diabetes. The purity of all sorted populations exceeded 98%. Overall study results and limits: Cells expressing TCR highly could be over-represented by cDNA sequencing.

Expressed TCRB transcripts got sequenced, as all isolated RNA was reverse transcribed. The average output of naive, central memory and regulatory T cell samples was approximately 3.6 million reads. Assay: immunoSEQ multiplex PCR; the TCRdb copy retains only in-frame clones and omits some. The sample carries fewer than 350,000 clones, about 7.8% recorded once. In the case of this clone: The antigen is not known.

V lost 0 bases and J lost 12, with 15 bases in between. Looked up from germline, CDR1 is SGDLS and CDR2 is YYNGEE. The CDR3 contains 14 residues. This rearrangement joins TRBV9 to TRBJ1-4, with no clear D. This clonotype originated in a woman aged 18-29 years in good health. Sequenced material: central memory CD4+ T cells from blood. The CDR3, as DNA: TGTGCCAGCAGCGTAGAGGTCAGCGATAGGGAACTGTTTTTT. Amino acids: CASSVEVSDRELFF.